The 16 T cell receptor beta chains below were found in one sample sequenced in a study of T cells after yellow fever vaccination (dated by TCRdb to the late 2010s). The library was obtained by 5' RACE. The reads were generated on an Illumina HiSeq 2500. Starting from the raw public reads, TCRdb applied fastp trimming at Q25, assembled clones with MiXCR and retained in-frame beta chains. Each entry is one CDR3 protein sequence, shown with its most common DNA and genes. The sample records 100,000 to 150,000 distinct CDR3 sequences, around 7.7% of which are singletons. The leading ten clones occupy 2.5% of the sample. The sample's treatment or condition label, decoded: live attenuated yellow fever vaccine strain. The sample here was CD4+ T cells sorted from PBMCs, taken around 10 days after the first yellow fever vaccination. The receptors derive from a man between 18 and 35 years old who received the YFV17D yellow fever vaccine.

This clonotype has a count of ten or more. This CDR3 reads CSARDLGGTGELFF. CDR3 DNA sequence: TGCAGTGCTAGGGACCTTGGGGGCACCGGGGAGCTGTTTTTT. The chain couples TRBV20-1 to TRBJ2-2, with D possibly called TRBD1 or TRBD2 (5 bases each). Trimming stripped 3 bases from V and 4 bases from J, with 12 bases between. Germline loops: CDR1 DFQATT, CDR2 SNEGSKA (reference sequence). There are 14 residues in the CDR3.

The chain has TRBV11-2 and TRBJ2-3; D is uncertain. This CDR3 comprises 15 residues. V was clipped by 5 bases and J by 5 bases, with 17 bases between them. CDR1 is SGHAT, CDR2 FQNNGV, per germline. CDR3 loop: CASSRTTPSGDTQYF. The CDR3 nucleotides are TGTGCCAGCAGCCGGACGACACCATCTGGAGATACGCAGTATTTT.

At least ten counts were recorded for this clonotype. The chain joins TRBV5-1 to TRBJ2-5; D possibly corresponds to TRBD2 (6 bases). Germline V gene data show CDR1 as SGHRS and CDR2 as YFSETQ. The CDR3 totals 16 residues. With 2 bases removed from V and 0 bases from J, the gap between germline ends came to 14 bases. In DNA, the CDR3 is TGCGCCAGCAGCTTCACCGGGAGCCAGTACCAAGAGACCCAGTACTTC. It yields the protein CASSFTGSQYQETQYF. Complete variable domain (other parts from reference TRBV5-1 and TRBJ2-5): KAGVTQTPRYLIKTRGQQVTLSCSPISGHRSVSWYQQTPGQGLQFLFEYFSETQRNKGNFPGRFSGRQFSNSRSEMNVSTLELGDSALYLCASSFTGSQYQETQYFGPGTRLLVL.

This clonotype was counted many times. The junction departs from germline at one end; a sequencing error may be responsible. The J gene is TRBJ2-5, the V gene TRBV12-3 or TRBV12-4; 7 bases line up with TRBD2. There are 14 residues in the CDR3. The CDR3 loop reads CASSPRGVTGGQNF. The CDR3 DNA reads as TGTGCCAGCAGTCCTCGTGGAGTGACGGGGGGTCAGAACTTC.

This clonotype was observed many times. The chain is built from TRBV5-5 and TRBJ2-1; TRBD1 matches 9 bases. CDR3 length: 17 residues. Trimming cost V 4 bases and J 1 base; bases outside gene matches: 9. CDR1 is SGHKS and CDR2 is YYEKEE in the germline V gene (reference sequence). The CDR3 loop reads CASSTGTGTVSYNEQFF. DNA for the CDR3: TGTGCCAGCAGCACCGGGACAGGGACAGTGTCCTACAATGAGCAGTTCTTC.

This clonotype was recorded at least ten times. The V and J genes are TRBV19 and TRBJ2-2; 8 bases are shared with TRBD1. This CDR3 has 15 amino acids. Trimming cost V 6 bases and J 7 bases; bases outside gene matches: 10. Per the germline V gene, CDR1 is LNHDA and CDR2 is SQIVND (reference sequence). In DNA, the CDR3 is TGTGCCAGTAGCCACGCCCGGACAGGGAGCGGGGAGCTGTTTTTT. The encoded protein is CASSHARTGSGELFF.

Ten or more counts support this clonotype. The V and J genes are TRBV7-2 and TRBJ1-5, with TRBD1 as a possible D gene (5 bases). CDR3 length equals 16 residues. Trimming shortened V by 3 bases and J by 6 bases, and 18 bases separated the two germline ends. Germline CDR1 reads SGHTA; CDR2 reads FQGNSA. The CDR3 reads CASSFAGTAVAQPQHF. CDR3 nucleotide sequence: TGTGCCAGCAGCTTCGCCGGGACCGCGGTTGCTCAGCCCCAGCATTTT.

This clonotype was seen a single time. This may arise from a read error, as a much more abundant clone is one base away. V usage is TRBV5-1 and J usage is TRBJ2-5; 12 nucleotides align to TRBD2. The CDR3 runs to 15 residues. Germline V gives CDR1 SGHRS, CDR2 YFSETQ. CDR3 in amino acids: CVSSNLAGGEETQYF. CDR3 sequence (DNA): TGCGTCAGCAGTAACCTAGCGGGGGGGGAAGAGACCCAGTACTTC. The whole variable domain, filled in from reference TRBV5-1 and TRBJ2-5, reads KAGVTQTPRYLIKTRGQQVTLSCSPISGHRSVSWYQQTPGQGLQFLFEYFSETQRNKGNFPGRFSGRQFSNSRSEMNVSTLELGDSALYLCVSSNLAGGEETQYFGPGTRLLVL.

This clonotype showed up just a few times. The chain links TRBV27 to TRBJ2-7; D is perhaps TRBD2 (5 bases). Trimming took off 0 bases at V and 5 bases at J, with 17 bases between the two ends. CDR1 is MNHEY, CDR2 SMNVEV, per germline (reference sequence). There are 16 residues in the CDR3. Here the CDR3 reads CASSLSLASPSHEQYF. CDR3 sequence (DNA): TGTGCCAGCAGTTTATCCCTAGCTAGCCCATCTCACGAGCAGTACTTC.

This clonotype occurred many times. The chain joins TRBV6-2 or TRBV6-3 to TRBJ1-5; D may be TRBD1 (5 bases). Germline values: CDR1 MNHEY, CDR2 SVGEGT. V lost 5 bases and J 1 base, leaving 24 bases between the germline ends. This CDR3 comprises 19 residues. The CDR3 DNA is TGTGCCAGCAGTACAAACTACCGGGACTCACGGGGGAGCAATCAGCCCCAGCATTTT. It encodes CASSTNYRDSRGSNQPQHF.

This clonotype was detected ten times or more. The chain couples TRBV4-1 to TRBJ1-1; no definite D call. Germline lookup yields CDR1 MGHRA and CDR2 YSYEKL. CDR3 length: 18 amino acids. The ends were cut back, 1 base at V and 5 bases at J, with 23 bases in the middle. CDR3 amino acids: CASSQGARGPSGVTEAFF. In nucleotides, the CDR3 is TGCGCCAGCAGCCAAGGCGCCCGGGGTCCTTCCGGAGTGACTGAAGCTTTCTTT.

This clonotype was found many times. The V gene is TRBV7-2, the J gene TRBJ1-2, with D possibly TRBD1 on 6 matching bases. Trimming removed 0 bases at V and 6 bases at J, with 14 bases between. Germline loops: CDR1 SGHTA, CDR2 FQGNSA. The CDR3 contains 15 residues. DNA of the CDR3: TGTGCCAGCAGCTTAGCGGCGGGGGCTGATAATGGCTACACCTTC. It codes for CASSLAAGADNGYTF.

Ten or more counts support this clonotype. The rearrangement links TRBV9 to TRBJ2-3; possibly TRBD2 for D (6 bases). V lost 0 bases and J lost 5, with 25 bases in between. The CDR3 runs to 19 residues. Germline V gene sequence: CDR1 SGDLS, CDR2 YYNGEE. CDR3 sequence: CASSVGELRRGESLDTQYF. In DNA form, the CDR3 reads TGTGCCAGCAGCGTAGGGGAATTAAGGCGGGGCGAATCTTTAGATACGCAGTATTTT.

This clonotype was picked up many times. The rearrangement uses TRBV7-2 and TRBJ2-4; 7 positions agree with TRBD1. CDR1 is SGHTA and CDR2 is FQGNSA in the germline V gene. V was clipped by 5 bases and J by 7 bases; unmatched bases: 5. The CDR3 is 13 amino acids. The CDR3 is CASSLKGANIQYF. The CDR3 DNA reads TGTGCCAGCAGCCTGAAGGGGGCGAACATTCAGTACTTC. Full variable domain (rest looked up from reference TRBV7-2 and TRBJ2-4): GAGVSQSPSNKVTEKGKDVELRCDPISGHTALYWYRQSLGQGLEFLIYFQGNSAPDKSGLPSDRFSAERTGGSVSTLTIQRTQQEDSAVYLCASSLKGANIQYFGAGTRLSVL.

This clonotype was observed once. A much bigger clone sits one base away, suggesting this may be a read error. The chain is built from TRBV3-1 and TRBJ2-1; the D gene could be TRBD1 or TRBD2 (5 bases each). Deletions cut 0 bases from V and 8 bases from J, with 14 bases between. This CDR3 has 15 residues. The germline CDR1 and CDR2 sequences are LGHDT and YNNKEL (reference sequence). The CDR3 loop is CASSQDTVRGHEQFF. The CDR3 DNA sequence: TGTGCCAGCAGCCAAGACACTGTGAGGGGACATGAGCAGTTCTTC.

This clonotype came up many times. V and J are TRBV12-3 or TRBV12-4 and TRBJ1-1, with D uncertain. CDR3 length: 13 residues. Trimming stripped 6 bases from V and 4 bases from J, with 12 bases between. The DNA for the CDR3 is TGTGCCAGCAGCCCAAATATCGGCACTGAAGCTTTCTTT. Its translation: CASSPNIGTEAFF.